The rows below give T cell receptor beta chains drawn from one sample of a study of blood T cell repertoires in COVID-19. TCRdb keeps only in-frame clones here, not all; method: immunoSEQ multiplex PCR. The repertoire holds approximately 240,000 clones, with around 90% as singletons. The sequenced sample was PBMCs or T cells enriched from blood (not recorded which). The receptors here all came from a woman in her late teens or twenties who had recovered from COVID-19. The CDR3 runs from the conserved cysteine through the conserved F or W. Each record gives: V gene, clone size, D gene, J gene, CDR3 protein, CDR3 DNA. D genes are given only for firm matches. Some rows have no size entry. The others give once, few or many, or a class for an expanded clone.

>TRBV6-5|NA|TRBD1|TRBJ1-1
CASTYTGGVNTEAFF
TGTGCCAGCACCTACACAGGGGGGGTGAACACTGAAGCTTTCTTT
>TRBV28|NA|TRBD1|TRBJ1-2
CASRPTGTGRFNYGYTF
TGTGCCAGCAGGCCAACCGGGACAGGTCGATTTAACTATGGCTACACCTTC
>TRBV7-7|NA|NA|TRBJ2-5
CASSYSGGGETQYF
TGTGCTAGCAGCTATTCAGGGGGAGGAGAGACCCAGTACTTC
>TRBV28|NA|NA|TRBJ2-1
CASSRRINEQFF
TGTGCCAGCAGTCGGCGGATCAATGAGCAGTTCTTC
>TRBV5-1|few|NA|TRBJ2-7
CASSSGFTVYEQYF
TGCGCCAGCAGCTCGGGGTTTACTGTCTACGAGCAGTACTTC
>TRBV21-1|NA|NA|TRBJ2-5
CASSKVRDRDVETQYF
TGTGCCAGCAGCAAAGTTAGGGACAGGGACGTAGAGACCCAGTACTTC
>TRBV6-1|NA|TRBD2|TRBJ2-7
CASSEVPGGYEQYF
TGTGCCAGCAGTGAAGTCCCGGGGGGCTACGAGCAGTACTTC
>TRBV18|NA|TRBD1|TRBJ1-1
CASSPWTGRNTEAFF
TGTGCCAGCTCACCATGGACAGGGAGGAACACTGAAGCTTTCTTT
>TRBV24-1|NA|TRBD1|TRBJ2-3
CATSDTGQGTDTQYF
TGTGCCACCAGTGATACAGGACAGGGGACAGATACGCAGTATTTT
>TRBV3-1/TRBV3-2|NA|TRBD2|TRBJ2-1
CASTRGGRNEQFF
TGTGCCAGCACTCGGGGGGGCCGCAATGAGCAGTTCTTC
>TRBV25-1|NA|TRBD1|TRBJ2-7
CASSEGRQGQAEQYF
TGTGCCAGCAGTGAAGGTAGACAGGGACAGGCCGAGCAGTACTTC
>TRBV10-2|NA|TRBD2|TRBJ2-7
CASRAGTSELEEQYF
TGCGCCAGCAGGGCGGGGACTAGCGAGCTTGAAGAGCAGTACTTC
>TRBV11-1|NA|TRBD1|TRBJ1-6
CASSLTGGRSPLHF
TGTGCCAGCAGCTTGACAGGGGGACGGTCACCCCTCCACTTT
>TRBV27|NA|TRBD1|TRBJ1-6
CASSSRDRGQSPLHF
TGTGCCAGCAGTTCCCGGGACAGGGGGCAATCACCCCTCCACTTT
>TRBV2|NA|NA|TRBJ1-1
CASLKGVNEAFF
TGTGCCAGTCTCAAAGGGGTCAATGAAGCTTTCTTT
>TRBV27|NA|TRBD1|TRBJ2-6
CASGILKGASGANVLTF
TGTGCCAGCGGAATTCTGAAGGGGGCGTCGGGGGCCAACGTCCTGACTTTC
>TRBV7-3|NA|TRBD1|TRBJ1-4
CASSYKDRRDEKLFF
TGTGCCAGCAGCTACAAGGACAGGAGGGATGAAAAACTGTTTTTT
>TRBV27|NA|TRBD2|TRBJ2-1
CASRLRDYTNSYNEQFF
TGTGCCAGCAGGCTCCGGGACTACACCAACTCCTACAATGAGCAGTTCTTC
>TRBV18|NA|NA|TRBJ2-7
CASSPRSTGTIEQYF
TGTGCCAGCTCACCTCGATCGACAGGAACTATAGAGCAGTACTTC
>TRBV3-1/TRBV3-2|NA|NA|TRBJ1-3
CASSQEQGTIYF
TGTGCCAGCAGCCAAGAACAGGGCACCATATATTTT
>TRBV4-3|NA|TRBD2|TRBJ2-2
CASSQSPGGGNTGELFF
TGCGCCAGCAGCCAGAGCCCCGGGGGGGGGAACACCGGGGAGCTGTTTTTT
>TRBV19|NA|NA|TRBJ2-1
CASSIGIRNEQFF
TGTGCCAGTAGTATTGGTATCAGAAATGAGCAGTTCTTC
>TRBV23-1|NA|NA|TRBJ1-2
CASSQPNGGHGYTF
TGCGCCAGCAGTCAACCAAACGGAGGACATGGCTACACCTTC
>TRBV5-6|NA|TRBD2|TRBJ2-7
CASTQLAGTYEQYF
TGTGCCAGCACCCAACTAGCGGGGACCTACGAGCAGTACTTC
>TRBV28|NA|NA|TRBJ2-7
CASTRKRGGRYEQYF
TGTGCCAGCACCCGCAAACGGGGAGGCAGGTACGAGCAGTACTTC
>TRBV28|NA|NA|TRBJ1-3
CASSFIAGGNTIYF
TGTGCCAGCAGTTTTATTGCGGGAGGAAACACCATATATTTT
>TRBV28|few|TRBD2|TRBJ2-1
CASSFIRLAGANEQFF
TGTGCCAGCAGTTTTATCCGACTAGCGGGAGCCAATGAGCAGTTCTTC
>TRBV20-1|NA|NA|TRBJ1-6
CSASREGSLHF
TGCAGTGCGTCCAGGGAAGGGTCCCTCCACTTT
>TRBV15|NA|NA|TRBJ2-5
CATSRDEARLETQYF
TGTGCCACCAGCAGAGATGAAGCCCGGTTGGAGACCCAGTACTTC
>TRBV4-1|NA|TRBD2|TRBJ2-1
CASSLGLADEQFF
TGCGCCAGCAGCCTCGGACTAGCTGATGAGCAGTTCTTC
>TRBV9|NA|NA|TRBJ2-3
CASSVGPAGHSDTQYF
TGTGCCAGCAGCGTAGGTCCAGCGGGACATTCCGATACGCAGTATTTT
>TRBV7-9|NA|NA|TRBJ2-7
CASSFGERRYEQYF
TGTGCCAGCAGCTTTGGAGAGAGGCGCTACGAGCAGTACTTC
>TRBV19|NA|NA|TRBJ1-3
CASNQVYSGNTIYF
TGTGCCAGTAATCAGGTTTACTCTGGAAACACCATATATTTT
>TRBV6-6|NA|NA|TRBJ1-3
CASSYGQGEIYF
TGTGCCAGCAGTTACGGGCAGGGCGAAATATATTTT
>TRBV6-4|NA|TRBD1|TRBJ2-3
CASSDGGQNTDTQYF
TGTGCCAGCAGTGACGGGGGACAGAACACAGATACGCAGTATTTT
>TRBV6-5|NA|NA|TRBJ2-6
CASSYSAPGANVLTF
TGTGCCAGCAGTTACTCGGCCCCTGGGGCCAACGTCCTGACTTTC
>TRBV7-6|NA|NA|TRBJ2-5
CASSLNDPVGDGIPEGETQYF
TGTGCCAGCAGCTTAAATGACCCTGTTGGGGATGGGATCCCCGAGGGAGAGACCCAGTACTTC
>TRBV11-1|NA|NA|TRBJ2-7
CASSAAAGNYEQYF
TGTGCCAGCAGCGCCGCGGCGGGGAACTACGAGCAGTACTTC
>TRBV11-2|NA|NA|TRBJ2-6
CASSFTPGGANVLTF
TGTGCCAGCAGCTTTACTCCGGGAGGGGCCAACGTCCTGACTTTC
>TRBV15|NA|NA|TRBJ1-4
CATSRPSLSPEKLFF
TGTGCCACCAGCAGACCCAGTCTCTCTCCTGAAAAACTGTTTTTT
>TRBV11-2|many|NA|TRBJ2-7
CASSPRGRGGSYEQYF
TGTGCCAGCAGCCCCAGGGGGCGCGGGGGTTCCTACGAGCAGTACTTC
>TRBV19|once|TRBD1|TRBJ1-1
CASSWDRGRVGHTEAFF
TGTGCCAGTAGTTGGGACAGGGGGCGCGTGGGCCACACTGAAGCTTTCTTT
>TRBV27|NA|TRBD2|TRBJ2-7
CASSLTSGGPGRQYF
TGTGCCAGCAGTTTAACTAGCGGGGGCCCGGGGCGGCAGTACTTC
>TRBV4-3|NA|TRBD1|TRBJ1-2
CASSQDRGQGAYGYTF
TGCGCCAGCAGCCAAGATAGGGGGCAGGGAGCTTATGGCTACACCTTC
>TRBV28|NA|NA|TRBJ2-7
CASTGSSGYEQYF
TGTGCCAGCACCGGGAGTTCGGGGTACGAGCAGTACTTC
>TRBV7-2|NA|NA|TRBJ1-4
CASSYEPGEQLFF
TGTGCCAGCAGCTATGAACCCGGGGAGCAACTGTTTTTT